Below, 8 T cell receptor beta chains from the same sample are listed, as sequenced in a study of T cell responses to AZD1222 COVID-19 vaccine. Sequenced by immunoSEQ multiplex PCR; TCRdb stores in-frame clones only, minus some. Here the sample spans 95,000 to 110,000 clones, around nine tenths being singletons. Here the sequenced sample was peripheral blood, taken on day 0 of AZD1222 vaccination. Receptors were obtained from an adult in good health.

A single count supports this clone. The chain uses TRBV12-3 or TRBV12-4 and TRBJ1-2, with D maybe TRBD1 (5 bases). V shed 6 bases and J shed 4 bases, with 12 bases lying between them. The CDR3 loop spans 13 amino acids. CDR3 coding DNA: TGTGCCAGCAGCACCGACAGAATCTATGGCTACACCTTC. Protein sequence: CASSTDRIYGYTF.

The V and J genes are TRBV25-1 and TRBJ1-1; D is uncertain. This CDR3 spans 14 amino acids. The germline V and J ends were trimmed by 3 bases and 4 bases, with 12 bases remaining between them. CDR1 is MGHDK, CDR2 SYGVNS, per germline. Here the CDR3 reads CASSDSWEGTEAFF. The CDR3 nucleotides read TGTGCCAGCAGTGACTCCTGGGAAGGCACTGAAGCTTTCTTT. Supplemented by reference TRBV25-1 and TRBJ1-1, the full variable domain reads EADIYQTPRYLVIGTGKKITLECSQTMGHDKMYWYQQDPGMELHLIHYSYGVNSTEKGDLSSESTVSRIRTEHFPLTLESARPSHTSQYLCASSDSWEGTEAFFGQGTRLTVV.

The chain recombines TRBV5-4 with TRBJ1-1, with D maybe TRBD1 (6 bases). Germline CDR1 SGHNT, CDR2 YYREEE (reference sequence). This CDR3 is built from 19 residues. Deletions cut 0 bases from V and 1 base from J, with 22 bases between. CDR3 in amino acids: CASSLAVATVGGWNTEAFF. The CDR3 coding sequence is TGTGCCAGCAGCTTGGCGGTGGCCACAGTGGGGGGCTGGAACACTGAAGCTTTCTTT. The full variable domain, completed using reference TRBV5-4 and TRBJ1-1, is ETGVTQSPTHLIKTRGQQVTLRCSSQSGHNTVSWYQQALGQGPQFIFQYYREEENGRGNFPPRFSGLQFPNYSSELNVNALELDDSALYLCASSLAVATVGGWNTEAFFGQGTRLTVV.

The CDR3 DNA sequence: TGCAGCGTTGGAGCCGGGACTCCCTACGAGCAGTACTTC. Amino acids: CSVGAGTPYEQYF. The chain employs TRBV29-1 and TRBJ2-7, with D possibly TRBD2 on 6 matching bases. This CDR3 is built from 13 residues. Germline V gives CDR1 SQVTM, CDR2 ANQGSEA. V was clipped by 4 bases and J by 2 bases, with 12 bases between them.

The J gene is TRBJ1-4, the V gene TRBV6-5; 7 bases match TRBD1. The V gene's germline CDR1 is MNHEY and CDR2 SVGAGI. The V gene end was trimmed by 5 bases and the J gene end by 3 bases; junction bases not matched to a gene: 6. CDR3 length: 15 residues. The CDR3 region has the DNA TGTGCCAGCAGTCTAGACAGGGCACCTAATGAAAAACTGTTTTTT. This encodes CASSLDRAPNEKLFF.

The chain combines TRBV7-7 with TRBJ2-2; D is unresolved. Germline CDR1 reads SSHAT; CDR2 reads FNYEAQ (reference sequence). The CDR3 length is 15 residues. V lost 4 bases, J lost 1 base, and 10 bases lay in between. CDR3 DNA sequence: TGTGCCAGCAGCTCACGCGCAGGGAACACCGGGGAGCTGTTTTTT. Protein: CASSSRAGNTGELFF.

V is TRBV29-1 and J is TRBJ2-7; TRBD1 might be the D (6 bases). CDR1 SQVTM and CDR2 ANQGSEA come from the germline V gene. Trimming removed 3 bases from V and 7 bases from J, with 13 bases in between. The CDR3 sequence is 12 residues long. In nucleotides, the CDR3 is TGCAGCGTTGAGCCAGAGAGGGGGGAGCAGTACTTC. This codes for CSVEPERGEQYF.

The genes are TRBV11-2 and TRBJ2-1, with D perhaps TRBD2 (5 bases). V lost 3 bases and J lost 0, with 12 bases in between. CDR1 is SGHAT and CDR2 is FQNNGV in the germline V gene. The CDR3 loop spans 16 amino acids. CDR3 coding DNA: TGTGCCAGCAGCTTCGGGGTCAGGAGCTCCTACAATGAGCAGTTCTTC. Translating it yields CASSFGVRSSYNEQFF.